These 20 T cell receptor beta chains were sequenced from one sample in a study of radiotherapy plus CTLA-4 blockade in lung cancer. Sequencing was performed with immunoSEQ multiplex PCR; in TCRdb, only in-frame clones are kept and a portion is missing. The profile shows approximately 75,000 clones, roughly 78% of them singletons. The material sequenced was peripheral blood, taken from a patient treated with radiotherapy plus ipilimumab. All receptors derive from a human donor with non-small cell lung cancer who had a complete response to radiotherapy plus ipilimumab.

The chain carries TRBV5-6 and TRBJ2-2; 12 nucleotides match TRBD1. CDR1 and CDR2 from the germline V gene are SGHDT and YYEEEE. V shed 3 bases and J 5 bases; nucleotides not matched to a gene: 8. The CDR3 has 17 amino acids. The CDR3 DNA reads as TGTGCCAGCAGCTCCCTGGGACAGGGGGCTCGAACCGGGGAGCTGTTTTTT. It yields the protein CASSSLGQGARTGELFF.

This clone appeared a few times. The chain uses TRBV6-6 and TRBJ1-5; D remains unclear. In germline, CDR1 is MNHNY, CDR2 SVGAGI (reference sequence). This CDR3 is 12 amino acids long. V dropped 2 bases and J dropped 4 bases, with 3 bases sitting between them. CDR3 DNA sequence: TGTGCCAGCAGTTACGGGAATCAGCCCCAGCATTTT. It specifies CASSYGNQPQHF.

V gene TRBV5-1 combines with J gene TRBJ2-2; the match to TRBD2 covers 8 bases. The CDR3 totals 15 residues. CDR1 is SGHRS and CDR2 is YFSETQ in the germline V gene. V was clipped by 4 bases and J by 6 bases; unmatched bases: 8. The CDR3 sequence: CASSVGGVDAGELFF. For the CDR3, the DNA is TGCGCCAGCAGCGTCGGGGGGGTGGACGCCGGGGAGCTGTTTTTT.

This rearrangement joins TRBV6-5 to TRBJ1-1; D is ambiguous. The germline gives CDR1 MNHEY, CDR2 SVGAGI. Deletions cut 2 bases from V and 1 base from J, with 11 bases between. The length of the CDR3 is 15 residues. CDR3 amino acids: CASSYVSEANTEAFF. The DNA for the CDR3 is TGTGCCAGCAGTTACGTCTCGGAGGCGAACACTGAAGCTTTCTTT.

The genes are TRBV18 and TRBJ2-7; D might be TRBD1 (6 bases). Germline CDR1 reads KGHSH; CDR2 reads LQKENI. This CDR3 contains 15 residues. V was pared by 2 bases and J by 7 bases, with 18 bases between. Written as DNA, the CDR3 is TGTGCCAGCTCACCAGACAGGCCCGTCCCGAGGGAGCAGTACGTC. Translated, it gives CASSPDRPVPREQYV.

The CDR3 DNA follows: TGTGCCAGCAGCTGGGGACAGGGGTCATACGAGCAGTACTTC. Translated: CASSWGQGSYEQYF. The genes are TRBV11-2 and TRBJ2-7; 10 nucleotides align to TRBD1. The CDR3 runs to 14 residues. V dropped 4 bases and J dropped 4; count of bases not matched to a gene: 4. Germline CDR1 and CDR2: SGHAT and FQNNGV.

This rearrangement joins TRBV5-4 to TRBJ1-2; TRBD1 agrees at 8 bases. CDR1 SGHNT and CDR2 YYREEE come from the germline V gene (reference sequence). This CDR3 is built from 14 residues. Germline trimming cut 5 bases from V and 4 bases from J; bases unmatched to any gene: 7. CDR3 loop: CASRDPRGLYGYTF. As DNA, the CDR3 is TGTGCCAGCAGGGACCCCAGGGGGCTCTATGGCTACACCTTC.

The chain recombines TRBV2 with TRBJ2-1; D might be TRBD1 (6 bases). This CDR3 comprises 14 residues. The germline gives CDR1 SNHLY, CDR2 FYNNEI. Between the trimmed V and J ends, which lost 3 bases and 7 bases, there was a span of 13 bases. Here the CDR3 reads CASSDRWGRNEQFF. CDR3 bases: TGTGCCAGCAGTGATCGCTGGGGGCGAAATGAGCAGTTCTTC.

The chain is built from TRBV18 and TRBJ1-4; 10 positions agree with TRBD1. The CDR3 runs 15 residues. In germline, CDR1 is KGHSH, CDR2 LQKENI. The ends lost 3 bases at V and 8 bases at J; junction bases unmatched: 6. CDR3 nucleotide sequence: TGTGCCAGCTCACCTCCCGGGACAGGGGACGAAAAACTGTTTTTT. The encoded protein is CASSPPGTGDEKLFF.

The J gene is TRBJ2-2, the V gene TRBV5-1, with 10 bases that match TRBD2. The V segment lost 4 bases and the J segment 0 bases; nucleotides outside the gene matches: 6. Germline CDR1 SGHRS, CDR2 YFSETQ. This CDR3 spans 17 amino acids. CDR3: CASSAPGLATNTGELFF. The CDR3 DNA reads TGCGCCAGCAGCGCACCGGGACTAGCGACGAACACCGGGGAGCTGTTTTTT. The full variable domain, with the rest looked up from reference TRBV5-1 and TRBJ2-2, is KAGVTQTPRYLIKTRGQQVTLSCSPISGHRSVSWYQQTPGQGLQFLFEYFSETQRNKGNFPGRFSGRQFSNSRSEMNVSTLELGDSALYLCASSAPGLATNTGELFFGEGSRLTVL.

This clone was seen only a few times. The J gene is TRBJ2-7, the V gene TRBV11-3; D might be TRBD1 (7 bases). Germline CDR1 is SGHNT and CDR2 is YENEEA. Trimming shortened V by 0 bases and J by 3 bases, and 18 bases separated the two germline ends. CDR3 length: 17 residues. This CDR3 is CASSLEGPHRGGYEQYV. Here the CDR3 DNA reads TGTGCCAGCAGCTTAGAAGGACCCCACAGGGGAGGCTACGAGCAGTACGTC.

This clone has more than one count but fewer than ten. V gene TRBV4-1 combines with J gene TRBJ1-5; 7 bases map to TRBD1. V was clipped by 0 bases and J by 7 bases; unmatched bases: 9. Germline V gene data show CDR1 as MGHRA and CDR2 as YSYEKL. This CDR3 contains 16 residues. The CDR3 nucleotides are TGCGCCAGCAGCCAAGACCTGGACAGGCAAACGCAGCCCCAGCATTTT. Translation gives CASSQDLDRQTQPQHF.

The table lists this clone with a few counts. The CDR3 is CASSLGPLNTEAFF. The DNA for the CDR3 is TGTGCCAGCAGCTTGGGCCCCCTGAACACTGAAGCTTTCTTT. The chain uses TRBV5-4 and TRBJ1-1; D unresolved. Trimming stripped 0 bases from V and 0 bases from J, with 6 bases between. This CDR3 contains 14 residues. CDR1 and CDR2 (germline): SGHNT, YYREEE (reference sequence).

This chain uses TRBV6-5 with TRBJ1-5; 8 bases match TRBD1. The J segment lost 4 bases and the V segment lost 2 bases, leaving 4 bases of the junction unmatched. The CDR3 is made up of 15 amino acids. Germline V CDR1 and CDR2: MNHEY, SVGAGI. The CDR3 loop reads CASSYGRGPNQPQHF. The CDR3 DNA follows: TGTGCCAGCAGTTACGGCAGGGGGCCTAATCAGCCCCAGCATTTT.

The gene calls are TRBV5-6 and TRBJ2-2; 7 bases agree with TRBD2. Trimming took 4 bases from V and 8 from J; bases not matched to a gene: 11. Looked up from germline, CDR1 is SGHDT and CDR2 is YYEEEE. The CDR3 is 15 amino acids. The CDR3 loop is CASSVGLGNLGELFF. CDR3 DNA sequence: TGTGCCAGCAGCGTCGGACTAGGGAACTTGGGGGAGCTGTTTTTT.

The genes are TRBV4-3 and TRBJ2-3; the D call may be TRBD1 or TRBD2 (7 bases each). CDR3 length equals 16 residues. The V end was cut by 1 base, the J end by 1 base, with 12 bases between. Germline V gene lookup returns CDR1 LGHNA and CDR2 YSLEER. Here the CDR3 reads CASSQGEGAGTDTQYF. The CDR3 DNA sequence: TGCGCCAGCAGCCAAGGGGAGGGGGCTGGCACAGATACGCAGTATTTT.

In its sample, this clone was seen once. V usage is TRBV7-8 and J usage is TRBJ1-6, with 8 bases matching TRBD1. Trimming removed 4 bases from V and 10 bases from J; junction bases left unmatched: 6. Per germline, CDR1 SGHVS and CDR2 FQNEAQ. This CDR3 has 14 residues. As DNA, the CDR3 is TGTGCCAGCAGCTACAGGGGGTCTGGGTCACCCCTCCACTTT. Encoded protein: CASSYRGSGSPLHF.

The chain links TRBV5-1 to TRBJ1-5; D might be TRBD1 (5 bases). Germline CDR1 and CDR2: SGHRS and YFSETQ. The V end lost 1 base, the J end lost 4 bases, and 12 bases lay between the germline ends. The CDR3 contains 15 residues. For the CDR3, the DNA is TGCGCCAGCAGCTTGTTACCGGGGGGGAATCAGCCCCAGCATTTT. This gives the protein CASSLLPGGNQPQHF. Drawing the rest from reference TRBV5-1 and TRBJ1-5, the complete variable domain is KAGVTQTPRYLIKTRGQQVTLSCSPISGHRSVSWYQQTPGQGLQFLFEYFSETQRNKGNFPGRFSGRQFSNSRSEMNVSTLELGDSALYLCASSLLPGGNQPQHFGDGTRLSIL.

The rearrangement uses TRBV15 and TRBJ1-5, with D possibly TRBD1 on 5 matching bases. This CDR3 is built from 15 residues. Germline CDR1 reads LNHNV; CDR2 reads YYDKDF (reference sequence). Trimming left V 0 bases short and J 5 bases short, with 11 bases between. CDR3 bases: TGTGCCACCAGCAGAGAATACCTGGGGGATCAGCCCCAGCATTTT. It specifies CATSREYLGDQPQHF.

The V and J genes are TRBV4-1 and TRBJ2-1; no clear D gene. Trimming stripped 0 bases from V and 8 bases from J, with 8 bases between. In germline, CDR1 is MGHRA, CDR2 YSYEKL. The CDR3 is 13 amino acids. The DNA for the CDR3 is TGCGCCAGCAGCCAAGAGACCCGTGATGAGCAGTTCTTC. This encodes CASSQETRDEQFF.